This entry describes one T cell receptor (beta chain). V gave up 4 bases and J gave up 5 bases; unmatched junction bases: 7. Looked up from germline, CDR1 is SEHNR and CDR2 is FQNEAQ (reference sequence). The CDR3 covers 15 residues. The data originate from a study of blood T cell repertoires in COVID-19. Data came from immunoSEQ multiplex PCR; TCRdb stores just in-frame clones and leaves some out. The profile shows roughly 110,000 clones, about 79% of them singletons. This receptor was obtained from a man older than 75 with COVID-19, enrolled during active disease. Input material: peripheral blood. The rearrangement joins TRBV7-9 to TRBJ2-7; 11 positions agree with TRBD2. CDR3 DNA: TGTGCCAGCAGCTCGTGGACTAGCGGGCACAACGAGCAGTACTTC. Its protein product is CASSSWTSGHNEQYF.